This TCR beta chain was sequenced for a study of spatial heterogeneity in lung cancer (dated by TCRdb to about 2019). Describing the broader study: Donors were some 70 patients with early-stage, untreated non-small cell lung cancer from the lung TRACERx cohort. Follow-up PBMC samples were sequenced whenever the samples were available, and the median time to follow-up was roughly two years after resection. At surgery, both alpha and beta chains were TCR-sequenced in 220 tumor regions, about 64 matched nontumor lung samples and some 58 PBMC samples. In the raw uncorrected reads, each unique combination of TCR and UMI appeared more than ten times on average. The study quantitatively compared TCR alpha and beta repertoires across multiple tumor regions, matched nontumor lung and blood in non-small cell lung cancer. TCR repertoire features were related to nonsynonymous mutation counts determined by whole-exome sequencing of tumor tissue. More beta-chain than alpha-chain transcripts were consistently detected, likely reflecting higher beta-chain transcript abundance. Results the study describes overall, beyond this receptor: Ubiquitous expanded tumor TCRs showed up in blood more often at tumor resection than at routine follow-up. Confirming at a functional level the hypothesis that regional TCRs recognize regional mutations was considered to require additional single-cell paired TCR alpha and beta sequencing. Only 15 or so patients were included in comparisons of baseline and follow-up blood repertoires.

Concerning this clonotype: Its antigen target is currently unknown. No base-level quality is on record; no much larger clone is a single base apart.

Library creation used 5' RACE. TCRdb names NextSeq 500 as the instrument used. In the TCR library protocol, a unique molecular identifier was attached to each TCR cDNA molecule so that PCR and sequencing errors could be corrected. Concerning the study's data processing: Decombinator tools were used for TCR identification, UMI-based error correction and CDR3 extraction. TCRs above a frequency of 2 per 1,000, corresponding to the top 1% of the tumor frequency distribution, were defined as expanded. Renyi diversity was computed with the R vegan package after each repertoire had been subsampled 100 times to 5,000 TCRs. CDR3 similarity networks were constructed using string-kernel similarity of amino acid triplets, with links drawn between CDR3s whose pairwise similarity was above 0.82. TCRdb reanalyzed the raw reads on its own, using fastp at Q25 for trimming and MiXCR for clone calling, and kept in-frame beta chains. CDR3 protein duplicates are merged, each entry listing the most common genes and DNA. V and J calls and clone size were set by TCRdb, not the authors. Recorded for this sample are roughly 120,000 distinct CDR3 sequences; 9% to 15% of them occurred a single time. Of the sample, roughly 17% falls within the top ten clones.

CDR3 length: 15 amino acids, cysteine to phenylalanine. The entry retains the CDR3 DNA only, 45 bases that are in frame from base 1. V has 2 bases trimmed and J has 1 base trimmed; junction bases matching no gene number 1. Sequences SGHRS (CDR1) and YFSETQ (CDR2) are obtained from the germline V gene. The time point label, as the study defines it: blood at routine non-recurrence follow-up after resection. Whole RNA extracted from tumor and nontumor lung tissue, or from cryopreserved PBMC samples, was used for TCR sequencing without cell sorting. Patients were selected for TCR sequencing only if sufficient RNA was available from at least two tumor regions.

The V and J segments used are TRBV5-1 and TRBJ2-1; 9 junctional bases match TRBD2. The sequence was collected from a male donor with early-stage non-small cell lung cancer. Sequencing was performed on PBMCs, taken at follow-up. The nucleotide sequence reads TGCGCCAGCAGCTTTCTAGCGGGGTCCTACAATGAGCAGTTCTTC. Its protein reads: CASSFLAGSYNEQFF.